The 11 T cell receptor beta chains below were found in one sample sequenced in a study of cytomegalovirus exposure and HLA in healthy donors (dated 2017 in TCRdb). Library preparation used the immunoSEQ multiplex PCR assay. Held by TCRdb, this immuneACCESS table contains in-frame sequences only and omits some clones. Under half of the omission traces to an unresolved V gene where checked; the cause of the rest is unknown. The sample profile shows about 160,000 clones; around 92% of them were found once. Under 4.5% of the sample comes from the top ten. Sequencing used PBMCs. Receptor source: a man aged 18 to 29 in good health and CMV-seropositive.

The gene calls are TRBV4-1 and TRBJ2-3; TRBD2 aligns across 7 bases. Germline trimming cut 3 bases from V and 4 bases from J; bases unmatched to any gene: 13. Germline CDR1 is MGHRA and CDR2 is YSYEKL. The CDR3 length is 17 residues. This CDR3 is CASSHPRYERDPDTQYF. CDR3 in DNA: TGCGCCAGCAGCCACCCCCGGTATGAGCGGGATCCAGATACGCAGTATTTT.

The chain combines TRBV18 with TRBJ1-1, with D hard to call. Deletions cut 5 bases from V and 4 bases from J, with 20 bases between. Germline V gives CDR1 KGHSH, CDR2 LQKENI. The CDR3 contains 16 residues. The CDR3 region is CASSVNPGKWGTEAFF. The CDR3, as DNA: TGTGCCAGCTCAGTTAACCCGGGAAAATGGGGCACTGAAGCTTTCTTT.

The chain links TRBV6-5 to TRBJ2-2, with D perhaps TRBD1 (5 bases). This CDR3 has 15 amino acids. Germline-derived CDR1 and CDR2 are MNHEY and SVGAGI. Trimming pared 5 bases from V and 5 bases from J, leaving 15 bases between. Here the CDR3 reads CASSVAAGLTGELFF. CDR3 nucleotide sequence: TGTGCCAGCAGTGTCGCGGCAGGGTTGACCGGGGAGCTGTTTTTT.

Notes on this clone: This sample includes further DNA sequences coding for the same CDR3. The V gene is TRBV5-1, the J gene TRBJ2-1; D may be TRBD1 (6 bases). Germline V CDR1 and CDR2: SGHRS, YFSETQ. V lost 2 bases, J lost 0 bases, and 9 bases lay in between. CDR3 length: 15 amino acids. The CDR3 nucleotides read TGCGCCAGCAGCTTCACAGGGAGCTCCTACAATGAGCAGTTCTTC. It yields the protein CASSFTGSSYNEQFF.

This clone was recorded a few times. The J gene is TRBJ1-2, the V gene TRBV19; the D gene is possibly TRBD1 (5 bases). V lost 5 bases and J lost 5, with 15 bases in between. Germline V gene sequence: CDR1 LNHDA, CDR2 SQIVND (reference sequence). This CDR3 contains 14 residues. CDR3 DNA: TGTGCCAGTAGTCCGCGGGGACCACGGTATGGCTACACCTTC. This translates into CASSPRGPRYGYTF.

The chain employs TRBV6-1 and TRBJ2-1; TRBD2 aligns across 13 bases. This CDR3 has 18 residues. The germline V gene encodes CDR1 MNHNS and CDR2 SASEGT. V lost 4 bases, J lost 6 bases, and 12 bases stayed unmatched. CDR3 amino acids: CASSGPGLAGWEGNEQFF. Written as DNA, the CDR3 is TGTGCCAGCAGTGGGCCGGGACTAGCGGGATGGGAAGGCAATGAGCAGTTCTTC.

The V gene is TRBV18, the J gene TRBJ2-7, with TRBD1 as a possible D gene (6 bases). The germline V gene has CDR1 KGHSH and CDR2 LQKENI. This CDR3 contains 15 residues. Trimming removed 0 bases at V and 0 bases at J, with 9 bases between. The CDR3 DNA reads as TGTGCCAGCTCACCACCAACAGGGCTCTCCTACGAGCAGTACTTC. Translating it yields CASSPPTGLSYEQYF.

The chain couples TRBV29-1 to TRBJ1-1; 11 bases fit TRBD1. The V segment lost 4 bases and the J segment 4 bases; nucleotides outside the gene matches: 8. The V gene's germline CDR1 is SQVTM and CDR2 ANQGSEA. CDR3 size: 15 residues. The CDR3 sequence is CSVGLRDRGTTEAFF. The CDR3 region has the DNA TGCAGCGTTGGACTCCGGGACAGGGGGACCACTGAAGCTTTCTTT. The complete variable domain, with remaining parts taken from reference TRBV29-1 and TRBJ1-1, reads SAVISQKPSRDICQRGTSLTIQCQVDSQVTMMFWYRQQPGQSLTLIATANQGSEATYESGFVIDKFPISRPNLTFSTLTVSNMSPEDSSIYLCSVGLRDRGTTEAFFGQGTRLTVV.

The V and J genes are TRBV4-1 and TRBJ2-2; TRBD2 aligns across 8 bases. The junction had 4 bases not matched to a gene; V was cut back by 4 bases and J by 6 bases. This CDR3 has 14 amino acids. Germline loops: CDR1 MGHRA, CDR2 YSYEKL. The CDR3 here is CASSLPGLAGELFF. DNA of the CDR3: TGCGCCAGCAGCCTCCCGGGACTAGCCGGGGAGCTGTTTTTT.

This chain joins TRBV9 and TRBJ2-2, with 7 nucleotides matching TRBD1. V was pared by 0 bases and J by 3 bases, with 5 bases of the junction left unmatched. The CDR3 covers 16 residues. CDR1 is SGDLS, CDR2 YYNGEE, per germline. CDR3 DNA: TGTGCCAGCAGCGTAGTGGGACAGCCGGACACCGGGGAGCTGTTTTTT. Translating it yields CASSVVGQPDTGELFF.

The chain couples TRBV30 to TRBJ1-1; 9 bases are shared with TRBD1. The CDR3 spans 14 residues. Germline-derived CDR1 and CDR2 are GTSNPN and SVGIG (reference sequence). After removal of 5 bases from V and 8 bases from J, the junction contained 12 bases not matched to a gene. CDR3 coding DNA: TGTGCCTGGGCGTTATTTTACAGGGGGCCCGAAGCTTTCTTT. The encoded protein is CAWALFYRGPEAFF. The entire variable domain, with the rest obtained from reference TRBV30 and TRBJ1-1, is as follows: SQTIHQWPATLVQPVGSPLSLECTVEGTSNPNLYWYRQAAGRGLQLLFYSVGIGQISSEVPQNLSASRPQDRQFILSSKKLLLSDSGFYLCAWALFYRGPEAFFGQGTRLTVV.